This passage covers 5 T cell receptor beta chains from one sample sequenced in a study of post-analysis software for immune sequencing data. Study-level points and caveats: Patients showed TRBV5-6, TRBV5-1 and TRBV20-1 among five TRBV segments more frequent than in controls.

Presence of unique molecular identifiers characterized the TCR beta cDNA libraries. TCRdb reanalysed the PCR reads using MiXCR and keeps one entry per CDR3 protein. The sample consists of a few hundred thousand distinct CDR3 sequences, around 40% of them appearing once. Their target antigens are unknown. What was sequenced was blood. The source of these receptors is a girl aged 5 to 17 with multiple sclerosis.

This clonotype was found a few times. The rearrangement joins TRBV5-1 to TRBJ2-6; D ambiguous. The CDR3 consists of 16 residues. Germline CDR1 SGHRS, CDR2 YFSETQ. V gave up 2 bases and J gave up 2 bases, with 11 bases separating them. CDR3 nucleotide sequence: TGCGCCAGCAGCTTAGTTCGAGACCCTGGGGCCAACGTCCTGACTTTC. It codes for CASSLVRDPGANVLTF.

The chain has TRBV11-2 and TRBJ1-5; D is ambiguous. Germline CDR1 is SGHAT and CDR2 is FQNNGV. V lost 1 base and J lost 4, with 11 bases in between. The CDR3 contains 15 residues. The CDR3 nucleotides are TGTGCCAGCAGCTTAGGCCTGGGAGGGAATCAGCCCCAGCATTTT. Translating gives CASSLGLGGNQPQHF.

This clonotype was observed a single time. V usage is TRBV4-1 and J usage is TRBJ1-1; TRBD1 matches 7 bases. The CDR3 has 15 residues. Germline values: CDR1 MGHRA, CDR2 YSYEKL. Trimming removed 0 bases from V and 7 bases from J; junction bases left unmatched: 8. For the CDR3, the DNA is TGCGCCAGCAGCCAAGAAAAGGCGGGGACAGATGAAGCTTTCTTT. Its translation is CASSQEKAGTDEAFF.

This clonotype was picked up a small number of times. The chain is built from TRBV20-1 and TRBJ2-7, with 12 bases aligning to TRBD2. Germline trimming cut 6 bases from V and 2 bases from J; bases unmatched to any gene: 5. CDR1 is DFQATT and CDR2 is SNEGSKA in the germline V gene (reference sequence). The CDR3 extends over 14 amino acids. The DNA for the CDR3 is TGCAGTGCCTCCCGGACTAGCGGGACCTACGAGCAGTACTTC. As protein: CSASRTSGTYEQYF.

The gene calls are TRBV5-6 and TRBJ2-5; D not certain. The CDR3 is made up of 13 amino acids. Trimming left V 1 base short and J 5 bases short, with 9 bases between. From germline, CDR1 is SGHDT and CDR2 YYEEEE. CDR3 loop: CASSLTVTETQYF. The DNA of the CDR3 is TGTGCCAGCAGCTTGACAGTCACGGAGACCCAGTACTTC. The full variable domain, with the rest looked up from reference TRBV5-6 and TRBJ2-5, is DAGVTQSPTHLIKTRGQQVTLRCSPKSGHDTVSWYQQALGQGPQFIFQYYEEEERQRGNFPDRFSGHQFPNYSSELNVNALLLGDSALYLCASSLTVTETQYFGPGTRLLVL.